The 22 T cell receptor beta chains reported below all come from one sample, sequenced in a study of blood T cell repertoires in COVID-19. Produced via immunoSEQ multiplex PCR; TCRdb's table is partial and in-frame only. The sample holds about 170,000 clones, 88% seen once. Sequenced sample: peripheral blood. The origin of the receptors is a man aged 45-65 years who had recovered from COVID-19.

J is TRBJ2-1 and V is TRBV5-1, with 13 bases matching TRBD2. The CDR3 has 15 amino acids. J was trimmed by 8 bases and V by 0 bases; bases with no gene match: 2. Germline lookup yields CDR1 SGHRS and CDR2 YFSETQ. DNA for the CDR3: TGCGCCAGCAGCTTGGAGACTAGCGGGAGGCATGAGCAGTTCTTC. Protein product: CASSLETSGRHEQFF.

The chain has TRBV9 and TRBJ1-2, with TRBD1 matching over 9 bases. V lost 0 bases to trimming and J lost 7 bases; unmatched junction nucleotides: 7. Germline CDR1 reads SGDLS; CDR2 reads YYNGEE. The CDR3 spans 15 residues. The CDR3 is CASSVEGQGTRGYTF. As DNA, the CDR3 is TGTGCCAGCAGCGTAGAGGGACAGGGTACCCGTGGCTACACCTTC.

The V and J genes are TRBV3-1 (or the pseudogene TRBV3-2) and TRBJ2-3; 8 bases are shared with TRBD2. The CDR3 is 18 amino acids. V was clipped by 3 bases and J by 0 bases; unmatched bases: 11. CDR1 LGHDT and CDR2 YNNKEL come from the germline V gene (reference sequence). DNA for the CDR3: TGTGCCAGCAGCCACCCCGAGAGAATAGCGGGGAGCACAGATACGCAGTATTTT. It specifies CASSHPERIAGSTDTQYF.

The CDR3 DNA follows: TGTGCCAGCAGCGACGGGACAGGGAACACCGGGGAGCTGTTTTTT. Translating it yields CASSDGTGNTGELFF. The chain uses TRBV2 and TRBJ2-2, with 8 bases lining up with TRBD1. V was clipped by 6 bases and J by 1 base; unmatched bases: 4. This CDR3 spans 15 amino acids. Germline V CDR1 and CDR2: SNHLY, FYNNEI.

The CDR3, as DNA: TGTGCCAGCAGTACTACAGGGTCCTTGGTTGCCCTCCACTTT. Protein: CASSTTGSLVALHF. The chain employs TRBV28 and TRBJ1-6; D might be TRBD1 (6 bases). The germline CDR1 and CDR2 sequences are MDHEN and SYDVKM. CDR3 length: 14 amino acids. The germline V and J ends were trimmed by 5 bases and 14 bases, with 19 bases remaining between them.

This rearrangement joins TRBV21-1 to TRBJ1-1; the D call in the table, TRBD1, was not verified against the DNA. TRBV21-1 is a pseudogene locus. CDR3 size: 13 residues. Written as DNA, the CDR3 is TGTGCCAGCAGCAAAGCTGCAGGGGCAAAAGCTTTCTTT. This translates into CASSKAAGAKAFF.

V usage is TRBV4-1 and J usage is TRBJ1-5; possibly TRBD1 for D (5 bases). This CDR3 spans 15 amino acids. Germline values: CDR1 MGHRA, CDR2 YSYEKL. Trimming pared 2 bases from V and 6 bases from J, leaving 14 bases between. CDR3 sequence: CASSQSQGGGQPQHF. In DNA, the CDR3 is TGCGCCAGCAGCCAATCTCAGGGAGGAGGTCAGCCCCAGCATTTT.

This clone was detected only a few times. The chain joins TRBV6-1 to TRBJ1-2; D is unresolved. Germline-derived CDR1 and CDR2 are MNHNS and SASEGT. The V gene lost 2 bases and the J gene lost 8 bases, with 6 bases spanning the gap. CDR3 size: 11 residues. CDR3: CASSETGGYTF. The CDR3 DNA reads TGTGCCAGCAGTGAAACGGGAGGCTACACCTTC.

CDR3 residues: CASSPRTGTHTEAFF. In DNA, the CDR3 is TGTGCCAGCAGCCCAAGGACAGGGACGCACACTGAAGCTTTCTTT. The chain joins TRBV7-8 to TRBJ1-1; 8 nucleotides agree with TRBD1. This CDR3 region has 15 residues. The germline V gene encodes CDR1 SGHVS and CDR2 FQNEAQ. The J segment lost 3 bases and the V segment lost 5 bases, leaving 8 bases of the junction unmatched.

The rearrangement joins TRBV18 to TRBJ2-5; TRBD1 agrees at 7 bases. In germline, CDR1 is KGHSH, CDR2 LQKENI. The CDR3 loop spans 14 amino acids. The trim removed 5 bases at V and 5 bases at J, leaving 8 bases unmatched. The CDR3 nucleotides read TGTGCCAGCTCATCGAGGGGGCGCGGGGAGACCCAGTACTTC. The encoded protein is CASSSRGRGETQYF.

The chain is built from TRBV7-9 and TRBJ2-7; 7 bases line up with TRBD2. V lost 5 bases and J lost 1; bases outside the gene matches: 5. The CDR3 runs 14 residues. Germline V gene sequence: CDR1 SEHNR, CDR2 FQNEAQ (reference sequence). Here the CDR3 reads CASSRRGGSYEQYF. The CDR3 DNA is TGTGCCAGCAGCCGGCGGGGAGGGTCCTACGAGCAGTACTTC.

The CDR3 spells CASSQTSGYYNEQFF. The CDR3 DNA reads as TGTGCCAGCAGCCAAACTAGCGGGTACTACAATGAGCAGTTCTTC. V and J are TRBV6-4 and TRBJ2-1; 9 bases line up with TRBD2. This CDR3 comprises 15 residues. CDR1 is MRHNA and CDR2 is SNTAGT in the germline V gene. The V gene end was trimmed by 6 bases and the J gene end by 3 bases; junction bases not matched to a gene: 6.

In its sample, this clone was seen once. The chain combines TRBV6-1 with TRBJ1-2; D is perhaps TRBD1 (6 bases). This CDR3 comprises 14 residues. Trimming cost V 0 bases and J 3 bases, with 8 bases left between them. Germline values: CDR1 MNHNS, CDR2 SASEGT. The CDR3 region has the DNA TGTGCCAGCAGTGAAGCGGCAGGGGACTATGGCTACACCTTC. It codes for CASSEAAGDYGYTF.

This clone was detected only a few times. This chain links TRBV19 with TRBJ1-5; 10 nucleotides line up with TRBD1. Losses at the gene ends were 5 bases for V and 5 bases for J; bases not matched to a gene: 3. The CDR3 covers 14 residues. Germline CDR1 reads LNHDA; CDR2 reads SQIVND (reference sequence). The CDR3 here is CASSPGQGHQPQHF. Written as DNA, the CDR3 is TGTGCCAGTAGTCCGGGACAGGGGCATCAGCCCCAGCATTTT.

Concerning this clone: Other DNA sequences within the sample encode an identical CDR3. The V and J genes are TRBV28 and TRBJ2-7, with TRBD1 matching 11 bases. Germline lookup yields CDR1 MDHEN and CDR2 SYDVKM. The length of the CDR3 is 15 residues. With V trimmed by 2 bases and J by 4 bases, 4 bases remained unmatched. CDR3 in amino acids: CASSLAGTGGYEQYF. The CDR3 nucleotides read TGTGCCAGCAGTTTAGCCGGGACAGGGGGATACGAGCAGTACTTC.

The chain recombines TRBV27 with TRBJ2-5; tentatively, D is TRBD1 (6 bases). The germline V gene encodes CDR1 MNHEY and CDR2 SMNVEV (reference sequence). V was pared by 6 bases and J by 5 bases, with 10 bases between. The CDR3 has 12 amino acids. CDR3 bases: TGTGCCAGCAGCAGGGGTGGCGAGACCCAGTACTTC. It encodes CASSRGGETQYF.

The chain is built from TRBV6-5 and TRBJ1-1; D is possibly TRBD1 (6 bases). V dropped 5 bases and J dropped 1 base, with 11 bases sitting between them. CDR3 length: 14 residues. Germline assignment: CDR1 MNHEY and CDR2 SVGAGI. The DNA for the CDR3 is TGTGCCAGCAGTCCGGGGACAAGGAACACTGAAGCTTTCTTT. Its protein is CASSPGTRNTEAFF.

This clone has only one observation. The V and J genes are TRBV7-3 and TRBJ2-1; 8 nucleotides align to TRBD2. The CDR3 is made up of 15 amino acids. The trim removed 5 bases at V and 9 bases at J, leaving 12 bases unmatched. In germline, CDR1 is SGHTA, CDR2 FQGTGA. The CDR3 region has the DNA TGTGCCAGCAGCCCGGGGGCGAGCGGGAGAGGTGAGCAGTTCTTC. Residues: CASSPGASGRGEQFF.

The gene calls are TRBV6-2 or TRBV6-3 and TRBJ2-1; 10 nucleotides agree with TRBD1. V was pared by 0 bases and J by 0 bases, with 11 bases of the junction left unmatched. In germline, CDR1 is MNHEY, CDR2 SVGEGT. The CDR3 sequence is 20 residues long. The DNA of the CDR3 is TGTGCCAGCAGTTACTCCCCCCGGACAGGGGGGATTAGCTCCTACAATGAGCAGTTCTTC. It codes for CASSYSPRTGGISSYNEQFF.

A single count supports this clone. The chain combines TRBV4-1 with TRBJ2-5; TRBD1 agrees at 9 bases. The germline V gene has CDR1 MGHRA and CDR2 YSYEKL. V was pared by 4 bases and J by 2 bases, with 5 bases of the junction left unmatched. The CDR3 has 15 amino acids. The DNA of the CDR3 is TGCGCCAGCAGCCCAGGGACAGGGATTCAAGAGACCCAGTACTTC. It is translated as CASSPGTGIQETQYF.

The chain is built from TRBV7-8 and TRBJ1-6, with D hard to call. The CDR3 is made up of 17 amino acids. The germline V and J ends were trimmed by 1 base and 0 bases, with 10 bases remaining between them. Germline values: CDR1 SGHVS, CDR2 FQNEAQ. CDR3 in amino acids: CASSLEGGSSYNSPLHF. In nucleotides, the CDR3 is TGTGCCAGCAGCTTAGAGGGCGGGAGCTCCTATAATTCACCCCTCCACTTT.

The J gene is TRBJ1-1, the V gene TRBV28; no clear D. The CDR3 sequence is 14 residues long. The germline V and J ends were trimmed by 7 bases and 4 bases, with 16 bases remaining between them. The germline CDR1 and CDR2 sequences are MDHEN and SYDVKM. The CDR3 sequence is CASIHPREGTEAFF. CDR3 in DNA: TGTGCCAGCATCCACCCCCGGGAAGGCACTGAAGCTTTCTTT.